The sequence of this T cell receptor (beta chain) was determined in a study of blood T cell repertoires in COVID-19. As for the study in general: Both acute and convalescent COVID-19 samples were obtained from the United States, Italy and Spain.

V lost 8 bases and J 6 bases, leaving 16 bases between the germline ends. The CDR3 extends over 13 amino acids. Sequencing was performed with immunoSEQ multiplex PCR; in TCRdb, only in-frame clones are kept and a portion is missing. The repertoire has 200,000 or so clones, roughly 84% of them found once; the top ten carry about 12%. The source is a human donor in a cohort sampled during active COVID-19. The chain employs TRBV12-3 or TRBV12-4 and TRBJ1-1, with D unclear. The sample consisted of peripheral blood. The CDR3 spells CASYDAANAEAFF. The CDR3 DNA reads TGTGCCAGCTATGACGCGGCGAATGCTGAAGCTTTCTTT.